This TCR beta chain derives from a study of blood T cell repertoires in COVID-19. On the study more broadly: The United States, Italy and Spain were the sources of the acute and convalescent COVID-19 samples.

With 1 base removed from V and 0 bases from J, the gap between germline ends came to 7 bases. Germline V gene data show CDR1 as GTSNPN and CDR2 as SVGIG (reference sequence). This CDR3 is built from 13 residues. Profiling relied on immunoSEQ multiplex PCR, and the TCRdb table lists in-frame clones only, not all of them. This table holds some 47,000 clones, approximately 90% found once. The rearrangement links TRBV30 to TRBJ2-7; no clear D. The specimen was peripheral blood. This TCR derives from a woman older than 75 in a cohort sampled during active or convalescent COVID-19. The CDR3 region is CAWSESVSYEQYF. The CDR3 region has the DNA TGTGCCTGGAGTGAATCAGTCTCCTACGAGCAGTACTTC.